A selection of T cell receptor beta chains follows, all from one sample in a study of control samples from healthy donors and cancer patients. Sequenced by immunoSEQ multiplex PCR; TCRdb stores in-frame clones only, minus some. The data show some 160,000 clones, 92% seen once. The sample taken for sequencing was blood. These receptors were taken from a woman aged 30 to 39 in good health. CDR3s include the opening cysteine and the closing phenylalanine or tryptophan. The order of the fields is clone size, J gene, V gene, D gene, CDR3 protein, CDR3 DNA. The D gene is left open where the match is weak. Clone size is stated in some rows and not others, as once, few, many or a class when expanded.

abundance: -
j_gene: TRBJ2-7
v_gene: TRBV7-9
d_gene: -
CDR3aa: CASSPRQGYLDEQYF
CDR3nt: TGTGCCAGCAGCCCGCGCCAAGGATACTTAGACGAGCAGTACTTC

abundance: -
j_gene: TRBJ2-1
v_gene: TRBV5-6
d_gene: TRBD2
CDR3aa: CASSLVPASGSPYNEQFF
CDR3nt: TGTGCCAGCAGCTTGGTTCCGGCTAGCGGGAGTCCTTACAATGAGCAGTTCTTC

abundance: -
j_gene: TRBJ2-3
v_gene: TRBV4-1
d_gene: -
CDR3aa: CASSQEQGGQTDTQYF
CDR3nt: TGCGCCAGCAGCCAAGAACAGGGGGGGCAAACAGATACGCAGTATTTT

abundance: -
j_gene: TRBJ2-7
v_gene: TRBV6-5
d_gene: TRBD1
CDR3aa: CASSWDSAWGEQYF
CDR3nt: TGTGCCAGCAGCTGGGACAGCGCCTGGGGCGAGCAGTACTTC

abundance: once
j_gene: TRBJ1-5
v_gene: TRBV6-4
d_gene: TRBD1
CDR3aa: CASSKTGGNQPQHF
CDR3nt: TGTGCCAGCAGTAAGACAGGGGGCAATCAGCCCCAGCATTTT

abundance: -
j_gene: TRBJ1-3
v_gene: TRBV10-3
d_gene: TRBD1
CDR3aa: CAIRGTGSPGNTIYF
CDR3nt: TGTGCCATCAGGGGGACAGGTTCCCCTGGAAACACCATATATTTT

abundance: once
j_gene: TRBJ2-1
v_gene: TRBV5-6
d_gene: -
CDR3aa: CASSSPGDNDDEQFF
CDR3nt: TGTGCCAGCAGCTCACCAGGGGACAACGACGATGAGCAGTTCTTC

abundance: once
j_gene: TRBJ2-2
v_gene: TRBV25-1
d_gene: -
CDR3aa: CASSRAGSDNTGELFF
CDR3nt: TGTGCCAGCAGCCGGGCAGGGTCGGATAACACCGGGGAGCTGTTTTTT

abundance: -
j_gene: TRBJ2-7
v_gene: TRBV30
d_gene: TRBD1
CDR3aa: CAWSFGGQEPYEQYF
CDR3nt: TGTGCCTGGAGTTTCGGGGGACAGGAGCCCTACGAGCAGTACTTC

abundance: few
j_gene: TRBJ2-3
v_gene: TRBV6-1
d_gene: -
CDR3aa: CASSEVATDTQYF
CDR3nt: TGTGCCAGCAGTGAAGTAGCCACAGATACGCAGTATTTT

abundance: -
j_gene: TRBJ2-7
v_gene: TRBV13
d_gene: -
CDR3aa: CASKPGESSYEQYF
CDR3nt: TGTGCCAGCAAACCTGGGGAGAGCTCCTACGAGCAGTACTTC

abundance: -
j_gene: TRBJ1-3
v_gene: TRBV30
d_gene: -
CDR3aa: CAWSVLRRAEGVTIYF
CDR3nt: TGTGCCTGGAGTGTACTACGCAGGGCCGAGGGAGTCACCATATATTTT

abundance: -
j_gene: TRBJ2-1
v_gene: TRBV28
d_gene: TRBD1
CDR3aa: CASSFDRVTYNEQFF
CDR3nt: TGTGCCAGCAGTTTCGACAGGGTGACCTACAATGAGCAGTTCTTC

abundance: once
j_gene: TRBJ1-4
v_gene: TRBV7-2
d_gene: -
CDR3aa: CASSPRQAPNEKLFF
CDR3nt: TGTGCCAGCAGCCCGAGACAGGCGCCTAATGAAAAACTGTTTTTT

abundance: -
j_gene: TRBJ1-5
v_gene: TRBV6-2/TRBV6-3
d_gene: -
CDR3aa: CASSRKGWPQHF
CDR3nt: TGTGCCAGCAGCCGGAAAGGGTGGCCCCAGCATTTT

abundance: -
j_gene: TRBJ1-5
v_gene: TRBV4-1
d_gene: -
CDR3aa: CASSQAGSNQPQHF
CDR3nt: TGCGCCAGCAGCCAAGCCGGGAGCAATCAGCCCCAGCATTTT

abundance: -
j_gene: TRBJ2-1
v_gene: TRBV10-3
d_gene: TRBD2
CDR3aa: CAISESASGSSYNEQFF
CDR3nt: TGTGCCATCAGTGAGTCTGCTAGCGGGAGCTCCTACAATGAGCAGTTCTTC

abundance: -
j_gene: TRBJ2-1
v_gene: TRBV6-4
d_gene: TRBD1
CDR3aa: CASSDGTGGHEQFF
CDR3nt: TGTGCCAGCAGTGACGGGACAGGGGGTCATGAGCAGTTCTTC

abundance: -
j_gene: TRBJ2-3
v_gene: TRBV7-2
d_gene: -
CDR3aa: CASSLAGEVPYF
CDR3nt: TGTGCCAGCAGCTTAGCGGGAGAAGTACCGTATTTT

abundance: -
j_gene: TRBJ1-6
v_gene: TRBV18
d_gene: TRBD1
CDR3aa: CASSRQGNSPLHF
CDR3nt: TGTGCCAGCTCTCGACAGGGTAATTCACCCCTCCACTTT

abundance: once
j_gene: TRBJ1-5
v_gene: TRBV30
d_gene: -
CDR3aa: CAWSGRGNQPQHF
CDR3nt: TGTGCCTGGAGTGGCAGGGGTAATCAGCCCCAGCATTTT

abundance: -
j_gene: TRBJ2-2
v_gene: TRBV29-1
d_gene: -
CDR3aa: CSVAGPSNTGELFF
CDR3nt: TGCAGCGTTGCCGGACCATCGAACACCGGGGAGCTGTTTTTT

abundance: -
j_gene: TRBJ2-2
v_gene: TRBV13
d_gene: -
CDR3aa: CASSIQSGELFF
CDR3nt: TGTGCCAGCAGCATTCAGAGCGGGGAGCTGTTTTTT

abundance: -
j_gene: TRBJ1-6
v_gene: TRBV28
d_gene: TRBD1
CDR3aa: CASSFRGTANSPLHF
CDR3nt: TGTGCCAGCAGTTTCCGGGGGACAGCGAATTCACCCCTCCACTTT

abundance: -
j_gene: TRBJ1-5
v_gene: TRBV5-8
d_gene: TRBD1
CDR3aa: CASSRRDRGNHQPQHF
CDR3nt: TGTGCCAGCAGCAGGAGGGACAGGGGGAACCATCAGCCCCAGCATTTT

abundance: -
j_gene: TRBJ2-6
v_gene: TRBV4-1
d_gene: -
CDR3aa: CASSQDLSSGANVLTF
CDR3nt: TGCGCCAGCAGCCAAGATTTGAGCTCTGGGGCCAACGTCCTGACTTTC

abundance: -
j_gene: TRBJ2-5
v_gene: TRBV3-1/TRBV3-2
d_gene: -
CDR3aa: CASSLPPWETQYF
CDR3nt: TGTGCCAGCAGCCTTCCTCCGTGGGAGACCCAGTACTTC

abundance: -
j_gene: TRBJ2-3
v_gene: TRBV4-1
d_gene: -
CDR3aa: CASSQGQGGTRDTQYF
CDR3nt: TGCGCCAGCAGCCAAGGGCAGGGGGGAACCCGAGATACGCAGTATTTT

abundance: -
j_gene: TRBJ1-1
v_gene: TRBV28
d_gene: -
CDR3aa: CAVQGRTEAFF
CDR3nt: TGTGCCGTCCAGGGAAGAACTGAAGCTTTCTTT

abundance: -
j_gene: TRBJ2-5
v_gene: TRBV28
d_gene: TRBD1
CDR3aa: CASSLIWDRETETQYF
CDR3nt: TGTGCCAGCAGTTTAATCTGGGACAGGGAAACAGAGACCCAGTACTTC

abundance: -
j_gene: TRBJ2-3
v_gene: TRBV5-1
d_gene: -
CDR3aa: CASSLVHTDTQYF
CDR3nt: TGCGCCAGCAGCTTGGTTCACACAGATACGCAGTATTTT

abundance: few
j_gene: TRBJ1-1
v_gene: TRBV10-3
d_gene: TRBD1
CDR3aa: CATRQGLTEAFF
CDR3nt: TGTGCCACACGACAGGGATTAACTGAAGCTTTCTTT

abundance: -
j_gene: TRBJ2-1
v_gene: TRBV6-5
d_gene: TRBD1
CDR3aa: CASSLYPGQPNEQFF
CDR3nt: TGTGCCAGCAGCCTTTATCCGGGACAGCCCAATGAGCAGTTCTTC

abundance: -
j_gene: TRBJ1-2
v_gene: TRBV11-1
d_gene: TRBD1
CDR3aa: CASSAGTGSDPYGYTF
CDR3nt: TGTGCCAGCAGCGCCGGGACAGGGTCCGATCCGTATGGCTACACCTTC

abundance: -
j_gene: TRBJ2-7
v_gene: TRBV27
d_gene: TRBD1
CDR3aa: CASSSRDRGLQYF
CDR3nt: TGTGCCAGCAGTTCTCGGGACAGGGGGCTTCAGTACTTC

abundance: -
j_gene: TRBJ1-1
v_gene: TRBV7-9
d_gene: -
CDR3aa: CASSLGTEAFF
CDR3nt: TGTGCCAGCAGCTTAGGGACTGAAGCTTTCTTT

abundance: once
j_gene: TRBJ2-7
v_gene: TRBV7-2
d_gene: -
CDR3aa: CASSLGVGVRVGYEQYF
CDR3nt: TGTGCCAGCAGCTTAGGTGTCGGTGTCAGGGTGGGCTACGAGCAGTACTTC

abundance: -
j_gene: TRBJ2-3
v_gene: TRBV6-6
d_gene: -
CDR3aa: CASSYSRIGPQNTQYF
CDR3nt: TGTGCCAGCAGTTACTCGAGAATAGGACCGCAGAATACGCAGTATTTT

abundance: -
j_gene: TRBJ2-1
v_gene: TRBV27
d_gene: TRBD2
CDR3aa: CASSSTGGVRNEQFF
CDR3nt: TGTGCCAGCAGTTCAACGGGAGGGGTTCGCAATGAGCAGTTCTTC

abundance: -
j_gene: TRBJ2-6
v_gene: TRBV18
d_gene: TRBD2
CDR3aa: CASSQTRSGSAGANVLTF
CDR3nt: TGTGCCAGCTCACAAACAAGGAGCGGGAGCGCTGGGGCCAACGTCCTGACTTTC

abundance: -
j_gene: TRBJ2-5
v_gene: TRBV3-1/TRBV3-2
d_gene: -
CDR3aa: CASSQRGGGTQYF
CDR3nt: TGTGCCAGCAGCCAAAGAGGGGGAGGGACCCAGTACTTC

abundance: once
j_gene: TRBJ2-5
v_gene: TRBV9
d_gene: -
CDR3aa: CASSVAGTQETQYF
CDR3nt: TGTGCCAGCAGCGTAGCAGGGACACAAGAGACCCAGTACTTC

abundance: -
j_gene: TRBJ2-3
v_gene: TRBV7-2
d_gene: TRBD2
CDR3aa: CASSFSSGSTDTQYF
CDR3nt: TGTGCCAGCAGCTTCTCTAGCGGGAGCACAGATACGCAGTATTTT

abundance: -
j_gene: TRBJ2-7
v_gene: TRBV5-1
d_gene: TRBD2
CDR3aa: CASSAGTRDAGLAPYEQYF
CDR3nt: TGCGCCAGCAGCGCCGGGACTAGGGACGCGGGACTCGCTCCCTACGAGCAGTACTTC

abundance: -
j_gene: TRBJ2-5
v_gene: TRBV7-2
d_gene: TRBD2
CDR3aa: CASSSTGASGRRETQYF
CDR3nt: TGTGCCAGCAGCTCCACGGGGGCTAGCGGGAGAAGGGAGACCCAGTACTTC

abundance: -
j_gene: TRBJ2-7
v_gene: TRBV21-1
d_gene: -
CDR3aa: CASFKDRRTYEQYF
CDR3nt: TGTGCCAGCTTCAAGGACAGGCGGACCTACGAGCAGTACTTC